This TCR beta chain is from a study of cytotoxic CD8 clonotypes in ibrutinib-treated CLL. Study conclusions and caveats: Among the clonotypes, public ones were uncommon and contracted or held stable on treatment.

The J segment lost 2 bases and the V segment lost 5 bases, leaving 5 bases of the junction unmatched. The germline CDR1 and CDR2 sequences are MNHEY and SMNVEV (reference sequence). This CDR3 region has 15 residues. Libraries were prepared by immunoSEQ multiplex PCR; TCRdb keeps only in-frame clonotypes and omits some of them. Of about 200,000 clones in the sample, 75% to 85% were seen once. Note on this clone: As yet, its antigen is unknown.

The sample consisted of PBMCs, taken after 12 months of ibrutinib treatment. The sequence was obtained from a human donor with chronic lymphocytic leukemia. This chain connects TRBV27 to TRBJ2-7; TRBD2 matches at 11 bases. The CDR3: CASSVRLAGTYEQYF. CDR3 coding DNA: TGTGCCAGCAGTGTTCGACTAGCGGGAACCTACGAGCAGTACTTC.